These 8 T cell receptor beta chains share one sample of origin, sequenced in a study of beta chain features in type 1 diabetes. What was sequenced were expressed TCRB transcripts, since all of the isolated RNA had been reverse transcribed. The table came from immunoSEQ multiplex PCR; TCRdb's copy has only in-frame clones and leaves some out. The sample holds about 140,000 clones, less than 10% seen once. Sample: central memory CD4+ T cells from blood. The receptors originated from a woman in her thirties or forties in good health.

In this sample, this clone turned up a few times. The chain recombines TRBV4-1 with TRBJ2-6, with D perhaps matching TRBD2 (6 bases). Germline V gene sequence: CDR1 MGHRA, CDR2 YSYEKL. The CDR3 contains 17 residues. Trimming took 4 bases from V and 1 from J, leaving 14 bases between them. The CDR3 sequence is CASSRENRGSGANVLTF. CDR3 DNA: TGCGCCAGCAGCCGGGAAAACCGGGGGTCTGGGGCCAACGTCCTGACTTTC.

A few counts support this clone. The chain employs TRBV5-1 and TRBJ1-1; tentatively, D is TRBD1 (6 bases). The V end lost 3 bases, the J end lost 9 bases, and 30 bases lay between the germline ends. This CDR3 contains 18 residues. Germline values: CDR1 SGHRS, CDR2 YFSETQ. CDR3 sequence: CASSYFSGTFFSAEKAFF. The CDR3 nucleotides read TGCGCCAGCAGCTATTTTTCCGGGACATTCTTCTCCGCAGAAAAAGCTTTCTTT. Looking up the rest from reference TRBV5-1 and TRBJ1-1 gives the full variable domain: KAGVTQTPRYLIKTRGQQVTLSCSPISGHRSVSWYQQTPGQGLQFLFEYFSETQRNKGNFPGRFSGRQFSNSRSEMNVSTLELGDSALYLCASSYFSGTFFSAEKAFFGQGTRLTVV.

The CDR3 region has the DNA TGCGCCAGCAGCTTGGCAGCTGGGGGGTCATATGGCTACACCTTC. It is translated as CASSLAAGGSYGYTF. The chain employs TRBV5-1 and TRBJ1-2; perhaps TRBD1 as D (5 bases). Trimming stripped 0 bases from V and 5 bases from J, with 14 bases between. Germline CDR1 SGHRS, CDR2 YFSETQ. The CDR3 is 15 amino acids.

There are a few counts of this clone. This chain connects TRBV6-5 to TRBJ2-2, with 8 bases lining up with TRBD1. The V gene's germline CDR1 is MNHEY and CDR2 SVGAGI. V lost 6 bases, J lost 4 bases, and 7 bases stayed unmatched. The CDR3 consists of 15 residues. CDR3 in amino acids: CASSRQGPGTGELFF. For the CDR3, the DNA is TGTGCCAGCAGCAGACAGGGGCCGGGCACCGGGGAGCTGTTTTTT.

V is TRBV5-1 and J is TRBJ1-1, with 8 bases lining up with TRBD1. The germline gives CDR1 SGHRS, CDR2 YFSETQ. V shed 1 base and J 3 bases; nucleotides not matched to a gene: 5. CDR3 length: 15 amino acids. CDR3 DNA sequence: TGCGCCAGCAGCTTGTGGACAGGGTCAGACACTGAAGCTTTCTTT. It specifies CASSLWTGSDTEAFF.

The chain recombines TRBV2 with TRBJ2-2, with D possibly being TRBD2 (5 bases). Trimming cost V 8 bases and J 5 bases, with 15 bases left between them. From germline, CDR1 is SNHLY and CDR2 FYNNEI. This CDR3 has 14 amino acids. The CDR3 protein is CASAPRGGTGELFF. CDR3 nucleotide sequence: TGTGCCAGCGCGCCTCGGGGTGGAACCGGGGAGCTGTTTTTT.

This chain uses TRBV2 with TRBJ2-5; D is unresolved. Trimming took off 1 base at V and 1 base at J, with 10 bases between the two ends. Germline V lookup: CDR1 SNHLY, CDR2 FYNNEI. CDR3 length equals 15 residues. DNA of the CDR3: TGTGCCAGCAGTGAAGTCCCAGGAACCCAAGAGACCCAGTACTTC. This translates into CASSEVPGTQETQYF.

The chain is built from TRBV5-6 and TRBJ2-3; 7 bases align to TRBD2. J lost 0 bases, V lost 3 bases, and 10 bases had no gene match. CDR1 is SGHDT, CDR2 YYEEEE, per germline. There are 17 residues in the CDR3. In nucleotides, the CDR3 is TGTGCCAGCAGCTGGGAGGGAAGGGGCCTTAGCACAGATACGCAGTATTTT. Residues: CASSWEGRGLSTDTQYF.